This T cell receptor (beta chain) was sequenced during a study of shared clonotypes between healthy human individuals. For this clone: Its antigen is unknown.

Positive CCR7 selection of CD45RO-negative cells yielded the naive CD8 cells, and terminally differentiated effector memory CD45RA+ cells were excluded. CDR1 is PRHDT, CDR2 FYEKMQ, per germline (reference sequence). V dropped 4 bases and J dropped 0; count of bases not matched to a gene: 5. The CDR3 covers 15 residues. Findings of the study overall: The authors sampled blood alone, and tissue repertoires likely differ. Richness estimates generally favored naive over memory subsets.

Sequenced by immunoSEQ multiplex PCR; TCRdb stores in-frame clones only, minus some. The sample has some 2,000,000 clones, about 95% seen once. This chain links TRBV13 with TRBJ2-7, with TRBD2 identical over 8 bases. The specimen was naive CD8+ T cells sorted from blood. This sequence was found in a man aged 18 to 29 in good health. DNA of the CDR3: TGTGCCAGCAGCTACACTAGCGGTCCCTCCTACGAGCAGTACTTC. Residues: CASSYTSGPSYEQYF.